The T cell receptor (beta chain) described here comes from a study of vaccination and CD4 T cells after COVID-19. The Oncomine TCR Beta short-read assay was applied to DNA of cultured CD4+ T cells. One entry per CDR3 protein, called by TCRdb with MiXCR from the PCR reads. The sample consists of thousands of distinct CDR3 sequences, over 70% of them appearing once. As for this clonotype: The antigen is undetermined.

Documented treatment: approximately nine-day PBMC culture with coronavirus spike peptide pools or control peptides (ViraFEST assay). The V and J ends lost 5 bases and 9 bases respectively, with 10 bases between them. CDR3 length: 11 amino acids. The V gene's germline CDR1 is SGHTA and CDR2 FQGNSA. The receptor comes from a human donor who had recovered from COVID-19. V is TRBV7-2 and J is TRBJ1-1; perhaps TRBD1 as D (5 bases). Material: CD4+ T cells from blood, cultured in vitro. CDR3 sequence: CASSQQVKAFF. The CDR3 DNA is TGTGCCAGCAGCCAACAGGTGAAAGCTTTCTTT.